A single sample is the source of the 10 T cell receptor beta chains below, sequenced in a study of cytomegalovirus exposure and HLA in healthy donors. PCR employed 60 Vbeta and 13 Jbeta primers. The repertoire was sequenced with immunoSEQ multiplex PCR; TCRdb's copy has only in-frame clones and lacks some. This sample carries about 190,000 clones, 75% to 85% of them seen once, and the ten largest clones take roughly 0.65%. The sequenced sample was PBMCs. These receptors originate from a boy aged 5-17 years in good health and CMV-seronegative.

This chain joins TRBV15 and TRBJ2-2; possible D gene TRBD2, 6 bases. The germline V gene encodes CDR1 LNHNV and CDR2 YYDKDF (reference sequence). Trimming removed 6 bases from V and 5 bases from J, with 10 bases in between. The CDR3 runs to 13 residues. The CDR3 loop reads CATRVGGTGELFF. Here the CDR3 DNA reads TGTGCCACCAGGGTTGGAGGGACCGGGGAGCTGTTTTTT.

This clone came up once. The DNA of the CDR3 is TGTGCCAGAAGCTTCCCAACCGACAGGGGTTCCTACGAGCAGTACTTC. Its translation: CARSFPTDRGSYEQYF. The V and J genes are TRBV5-3 and TRBJ2-7; 8 nucleotides match TRBD1. TRBV5-3 carries the ORF label, with uncertain function. V lost 2 bases, J lost 1 base, and 8 bases stayed unmatched. The CDR3 has 16 residues.

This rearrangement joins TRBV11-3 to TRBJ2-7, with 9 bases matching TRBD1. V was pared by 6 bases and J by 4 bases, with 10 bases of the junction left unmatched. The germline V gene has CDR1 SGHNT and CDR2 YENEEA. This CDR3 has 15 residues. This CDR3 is CASRAGTGFFYEQYF. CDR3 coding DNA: TGTGCCAGCAGGGCCGGGACAGGGTTTTTTTACGAGCAGTACTTC.

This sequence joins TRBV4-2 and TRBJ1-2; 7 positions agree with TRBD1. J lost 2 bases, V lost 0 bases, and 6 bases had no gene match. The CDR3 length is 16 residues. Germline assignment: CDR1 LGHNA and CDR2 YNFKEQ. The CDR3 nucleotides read TGTGCCAGCAGCCAAGATGTCGGACAGGAGAACTATGGCTACACCTTC. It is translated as CASSQDVGQENYGYTF.

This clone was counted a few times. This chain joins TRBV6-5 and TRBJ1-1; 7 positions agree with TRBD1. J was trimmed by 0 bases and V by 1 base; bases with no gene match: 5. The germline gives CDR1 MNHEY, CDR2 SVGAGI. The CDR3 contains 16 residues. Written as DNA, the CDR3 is TGTGCCAGCAGTTACTATTCCGGGACAGTGAACACTGAAGCTTTCTTT. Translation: CASSYYSGTVNTEAFF.

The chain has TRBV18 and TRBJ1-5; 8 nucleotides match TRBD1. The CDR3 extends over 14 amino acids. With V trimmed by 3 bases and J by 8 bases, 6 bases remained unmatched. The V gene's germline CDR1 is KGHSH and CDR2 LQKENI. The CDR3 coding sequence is TGTGCCAGCTCACCCCGGACAGGGAAAGAGCCCCAGCATTTT. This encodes CASSPRTGKEPQHF.

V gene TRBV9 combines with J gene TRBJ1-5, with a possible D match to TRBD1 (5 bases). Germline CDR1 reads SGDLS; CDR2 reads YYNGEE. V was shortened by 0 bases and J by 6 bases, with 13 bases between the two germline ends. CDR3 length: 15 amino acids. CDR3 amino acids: CASSVGQGLSQPQHF. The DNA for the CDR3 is TGTGCCAGCAGCGTAGGTCAGGGTTTAAGTCAGCCCCAGCATTTT. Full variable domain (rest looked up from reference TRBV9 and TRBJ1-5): DSGVTQTPKHLITATGQRVTLRCSPRSGDLSVYWYQQSLDQGLQFLIQYYNGEERAKGNILERFSAQQFPDLHSELNLSSLELGDSALYFCASSVGQGLSQPQHFGDGTRLSIL.

CDR3 nucleotide sequence: TGTGCCAGCAGCCCGGGACAGGGGGCGCGCGGCTACACCTTC. Its protein is CASSPGQGARGYTF. The chain uses TRBV11-2 and TRBJ1-2; 12 bases are a match to TRBD1. Germline CDR1 reads SGHAT; CDR2 reads FQNNGV. The J segment lost 8 bases and the V segment lost 5 bases, leaving 6 bases of the junction unmatched. The CDR3 sequence is 14 residues long.

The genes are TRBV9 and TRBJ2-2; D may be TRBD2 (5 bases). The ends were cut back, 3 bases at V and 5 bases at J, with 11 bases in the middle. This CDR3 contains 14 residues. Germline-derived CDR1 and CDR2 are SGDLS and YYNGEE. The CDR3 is CASSGARVTGELFF. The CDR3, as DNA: TGTGCCAGCAGCGGAGCGAGGGTAACCGGGGAGCTGTTTTTT. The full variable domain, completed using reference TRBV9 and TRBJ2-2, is DSGVTQTPKHLITATGQRVTLRCSPRSGDLSVYWYQQSLDQGLQFLIQYYNGEERAKGNILERFSAQQFPDLHSELNLSSLELGDSALYFCASSGARVTGELFFGEGSRLTVL.

CDR3 residues: CASSTRPTSGEPYEQYF. As DNA, the CDR3 is TGTGCCAGCAGCACTCGACCGACTAGCGGAGAACCCTACGAGCAGTACTTC. V and J are TRBV9 and TRBJ2-7; 9 bases are a match to TRBD2. The CDR3 is 17 residues long. After removal of 4 bases from V and 2 bases from J, the junction contained 13 bases not matched to a gene. Per germline, CDR1 SGDLS and CDR2 YYNGEE.